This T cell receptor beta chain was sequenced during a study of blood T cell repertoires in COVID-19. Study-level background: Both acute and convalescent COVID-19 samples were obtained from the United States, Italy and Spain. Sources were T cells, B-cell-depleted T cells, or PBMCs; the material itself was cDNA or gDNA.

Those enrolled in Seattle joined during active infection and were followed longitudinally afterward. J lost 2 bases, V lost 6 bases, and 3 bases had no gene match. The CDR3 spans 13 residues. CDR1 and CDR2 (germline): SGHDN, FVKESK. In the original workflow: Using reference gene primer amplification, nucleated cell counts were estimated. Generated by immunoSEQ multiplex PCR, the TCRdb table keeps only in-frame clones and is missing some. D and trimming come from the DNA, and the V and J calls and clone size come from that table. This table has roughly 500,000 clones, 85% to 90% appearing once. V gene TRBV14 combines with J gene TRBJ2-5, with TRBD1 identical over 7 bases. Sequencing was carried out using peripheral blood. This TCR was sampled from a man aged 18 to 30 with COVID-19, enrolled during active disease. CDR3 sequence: CASRKQGQETQYF. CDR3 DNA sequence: TGTGCCAGCAGGAAACAGGGGCAAGAGACCCAGTACTTC.